The 24 T cell receptor beta chains below come from one sample, sequenced in a study of a mutant IDH1 vaccine in newly diagnosed glioma. TCRdb keeps only in-frame clones here, not all; method: immunoSEQ multiplex PCR. The sample shows just over 65,000 clones, 80% to 85% of them seen only once. For these TCRs, the target antigens are not known. Time point given: week 35, safety follow-up. It was 300 ug of mutant IDH1 20-mer peptide that made up each vaccine dose, given with topical imiquimod. The sequencing used PBMCs, collected from a glioma patient whose treatment included an IDH1 peptide vaccine. The receptors derive from a man in his late teens or twenties with glioma.

This clone was found once. The chain has TRBV18 and TRBJ1-2, with D possibly TRBD1 on 5 matching bases. This CDR3 has 13 amino acids. The V gene lost 3 bases and the J gene lost 7 bases, with 12 bases spanning the gap. Germline V lookup: CDR1 KGHSH, CDR2 LQKENI. In nucleotides, the CDR3 is TGTGCCAGCTCACCGGTGGAGAGGGGTGGCTACACCTTC. Its protein is CASSPVERGGYTF.

The chain is built from TRBV19 and TRBJ2-1, with 12 bases lining up with TRBD2. CDR1 is LNHDA, CDR2 SQIVND, per germline (reference sequence). This CDR3 region has 15 residues. V shed 10 bases, J shed 2 bases, and the junction held 6 bases outside the gene matches. The CDR3 nucleotides read TGTGCCACTGGACTAGCGGGATCCCCCTACAATGAGCAGTTCTTC. Protein sequence: CATGLAGSPYNEQFF.

This clone was recorded only once. CDR3 sequence reads: CASSGQDSNYGYTF. The CDR3 bases are TGTGCCAGCAGCGGACAGGACTCTAACTATGGCTACACCTTC. The chain joins TRBV9 to TRBJ1-2, with a possible D match to TRBD1 (6 bases). This CDR3 spans 14 amino acids. Trimming stripped 3 bases from V and 0 bases from J, with 9 bases between. CDR1 and CDR2 (germline): SGDLS, YYNGEE.

The count of this clone is one. This chain joins TRBV28 and TRBJ1-2; 7 positions match TRBD1. CDR3 length equals 15 residues. After removal of 3 bases from V and 8 bases from J, the junction contained 12 bases not matched to a gene. The V gene's germline CDR1 is MDHEN and CDR2 SYDVKM. CDR3 protein: CASSLAQGLPRGYTF. For the CDR3, the DNA is TGTGCCAGCAGTTTGGCACAGGGGCTTCCTAGAGGCTACACCTTC.

The CDR3 spells CASSQEAASGGANTQYF. The CDR3 DNA is TGCGCCAGCAGCCAAGAAGCGGCTAGCGGGGGGGCCAATACGCAGTATTTT. The rearrangement links TRBV4-3 to TRBJ2-3; 12 positions agree with TRBD2. Germline trimming cut 0 bases from V and 7 bases from J; bases unmatched to any gene: 8. Germline-derived CDR1 and CDR2 are LGHNA and YSLEER. CDR3 length equals 17 residues.

The gene calls are TRBV7-9 and TRBJ2-3; the D is unclear. V was cut by 6 bases and J by 5 bases, with 21 bases left in between. Germline CDR1 SEHNR, CDR2 FQNEAQ (reference sequence). This CDR3 has 16 amino acids. CDR3 nucleotides: TGTGCCAGCAGTTCTAGAAACTACGGGCTGGTAGATACGCAGTATTTT. Translating it yields CASSSRNYGLVDTQYF.

This clone was seen once. The chain couples TRBV6-6 to TRBJ1-5, with D maybe TRBD1 (5 bases). This CDR3 region has 16 residues. Germline CDR1 and CDR2: MNHNY and SVGAGI (reference sequence). With 5 bases removed from V and 2 bases from J, the gap between germline ends came to 16 bases. CDR3 nucleotides: TGTGCCAGCAGTCCCCCGGGCTCGGGGGGCAATCAGCCCCAGCATTTT. It specifies CASSPPGSGGNQPQHF.

This chain links TRBV7-2 with TRBJ2-7; the D gene could be TRBD1 or TRBD2 (5 bases each). This CDR3 is 14 amino acids long. The germline V gene has CDR1 SGHTA and CDR2 FQGNSA. Trimming removed 5 bases from V and 12 bases from J, with 23 bases in between. CDR3 region: CASSPPGRHSEGYF. CDR3 nucleotides: TGTGCCAGCAGCCCTCCGGGACGTCACTCTGAGGGGTACTTC.

This clone was seen only once. The rearrangement links TRBV30 to TRBJ2-1; TRBD1 agrees at 8 bases. This CDR3 contains 17 residues. Germline loops: CDR1 GTSNPN, CDR2 SVGIG (reference sequence). Unmatched junction bases numbered 15, after V lost 0 bases and J lost 8 bases. CDR3 loop: CAWSVVWGTGLPHEQFF. The CDR3 bases are TGTGCCTGGAGTGTCGTTTGGGGGACAGGCCTACCCCATGAGCAGTTCTTC. Full variable domain (rest looked up from reference TRBV30 and TRBJ2-1): SQTIHQWPATLVQPVGSPLSLECTVEGTSNPNLYWYRQAAGRGLQLLFYSVGIGQISSEVPQNLSASRPQDRQFILSSKKLLLSDSGFYLCAWSVVWGTGLPHEQFFGPGTRLTVL.

The DNA of the CDR3 is TGTGCCAGCAGCTTGCGGGGAAACGCCTACGAGCAGTACTTC. It translates to CASSLRGNAYEQYF. The chain combines TRBV5-6 with TRBJ2-7, with D perhaps TRBD2 (5 bases). The germline V gene has CDR1 SGHDT and CDR2 YYEEEE. V was pared by 1 base and J by 2 bases, with 10 bases between. The CDR3 runs 14 residues.

The chain joins TRBV7-9 to TRBJ1-1; D gene ambiguous. This CDR3 has 15 amino acids. CDR1 and CDR2 from the germline V gene are SEHNR and FQNEAQ (reference sequence). V lost 6 bases and J 1 base, leaving 15 bases between the germline ends. DNA of the CDR3: TGTGCCAGCAGATTTCTTCAGGCCCAGAACACTGAAGCTTTCTTT. This encodes CASRFLQAQNTEAFF.

The chain recombines TRBV25-1 with TRBJ2-5, with 8 bases aligning to TRBD2. The CDR3 has 14 amino acids. Germline CDR1 MGHDK, CDR2 SYGVNS. V lost 6 bases and J lost 3; bases outside the gene matches: 6. CDR3 protein: CASSREGSKETQYF. DNA for the CDR3: TGTGCCAGCAGCCGGGAGGGATCCAAAGAGACCCAGTACTTC.

V is TRBV27 and J is TRBJ2-3, with 15 bases aligning to TRBD2. CDR1 is MNHEY and CDR2 is SMNVEV in the germline V gene (reference sequence). J was trimmed by 1 base and V by 2 bases; bases with no gene match: 19. This CDR3 comprises 23 residues. CDR3 sequence (DNA): TGTGCCAGCAGTTTAACACCCGCTGGACTAGCGGGAGGGCCCGAACGGGGCACAGATACGCAGTATTTT. Translation gives CASSLTPAGLAGGPERGTDTQYF.

This clone was seen just once. V usage is TRBV5-1 and J usage is TRBJ1-2, with a tentative D call TRBD1 (5 bases). This CDR3 spans 15 amino acids. V was cut by 0 bases and J by 5 bases, with 14 bases left in between. Per the germline V gene, CDR1 is SGHRS and CDR2 is YFSETQ. CDR3 sequence: CASSLGGAQSYGYTF. DNA of the CDR3: TGCGCCAGCAGCTTGGGAGGGGCCCAATCGTATGGCTACACCTTC.

This sequence joins TRBV19 and TRBJ1-1, with a tentative D call TRBD1 (6 bases). The CDR3 totals 15 residues. Trimming left V 5 bases short and J 3 bases short, with 16 bases between. Germline V CDR1 and CDR2: LNHDA, SQIVND (reference sequence). CDR3 nucleotides: TGTGCCAGTAGTCGGGCCGTGGGGGCCCACACTGAAGCTTTCTTT. It translates to CASSRAVGAHTEAFF.

The chain combines TRBV30 with TRBJ2-1; the D is unclear. Germline assignment: CDR1 GTSNPN and CDR2 SVGIG (reference sequence). The CDR3 length is 14 residues. Trimming stripped 2 bases from V and 5 bases from J, with 13 bases between. The DNA of the CDR3 is TGTGCCTGGAGTCCCACGGCCTTTGACAATGAGCAGTTCTTC. As protein: CAWSPTAFDNEQFF.

This clone was counted at least ten times. The J gene is TRBJ1-1, the V gene TRBV5-1; 7 nucleotides line up with TRBD1. J gave up 1 base and V 3 bases, and 3 bases lay outside the gene matches. This CDR3 is built from 14 residues. CDR1 and CDR2 from the germline V gene are SGHRS and YFSETQ. The CDR3 sequence: CASSSGQPNTEAFF. The CDR3 bases are TGCGCCAGCAGCTCGGGACAGCCGAACACTGAAGCTTTCTTT.

This chain links TRBV4-3 with TRBJ2-1; 11 positions match TRBD2. The CDR3 is 15 residues long. The J segment lost 6 bases and the V segment lost 4 bases, leaving 5 bases of the junction unmatched. CDR1 and CDR2 from the germline V gene are LGHNA and YSLEER. CDR3 region: CASSPSGTSGNEQFF. The CDR3 nucleotides read TGCGCCAGCAGCCCTTCGGGGACTAGCGGCAATGAGCAGTTCTTC.

V and J are TRBV19 and TRBJ1-3; D is perhaps TRBD1 (5 bases). This CDR3 has 19 residues. With 3 bases removed from V and 0 bases from J, the gap between germline ends came to 21 bases. CDR1 is LNHDA, CDR2 SQIVND, per germline (reference sequence). The CDR3 sequence is CASSINRRLTVRSGNTIYF. The CDR3 DNA sequence: TGTGCCAGTAGTATTAACCGGCGGCTGACAGTTCGCTCTGGAAACACCATATATTTT.

The gene calls are TRBV9 and TRBJ1-4; 9 bases agree with TRBD1. The CDR3 runs 15 residues. J lost 4 bases, V lost 3 bases, and 4 bases had no gene match. Germline values: CDR1 SGDLS, CDR2 YYNGEE. CDR3 amino acids: CASSARDRVNEKLFF. For the CDR3, the DNA is TGTGCCAGCAGCGCCCGGGACAGGGTTAATGAAAAACTGTTTTTT.

The V call is TRBV19, the J call TRBJ1-4; 8 nucleotides line up with TRBD1. There are 14 residues in the CDR3. V lost 3 bases, J lost 8 bases, and 5 bases stayed unmatched. The germline CDR1 and CDR2 sequences are LNHDA and SQIVND (reference sequence). CDR3 bases: TGTGCCAGTAGTATTGACAGGGGCCGCGAAAAACTGTTTTTT. Residues: CASSIDRGREKLFF.

The V gene is TRBV13, the J gene TRBJ1-1; D unclear. The CDR3 sequence is 12 residues long. Trimming removed 7 bases at V and 1 base at J, with 7 bases between. Germline values: CDR1 PRHDT, CDR2 FYEKMQ (reference sequence). Here the CDR3 reads CASTKGNTEAFF. In DNA form, the CDR3 reads TGTGCCAGCACTAAGGGGAACACTGAAGCTTTCTTT.

V and J are TRBV6-1 and TRBJ2-7; tentative D call: TRBD1 (5 bases). The germline CDR1 and CDR2 sequences are MNHNS and SASEGT. This CDR3 region has 12 residues. V was clipped by 3 bases and J by 3 bases, with 6 bases between them. The CDR3 DNA reads as TGTGCCAGCAGTGATAGGGGCTACGAGCAGTACTTC. Translation gives CASSDRGYEQYF.

The chain recombines TRBV15 with TRBJ1-2; maybe TRBD1 (5 bases). Germline V gene data show CDR1 as LNHNV and CDR2 as YYDKDF (reference sequence). The V end lost 0 bases, the J end lost 3 bases, and 17 bases lay between the germline ends. The CDR3 runs 17 residues. CDR3 protein: CATSRDTSGTLHYGYTF. DNA for the CDR3: TGTGCCACCAGCAGAGACACTTCCGGGACGCTTCACTATGGCTACACCTTC.